The clone carrying this T cell receptor (beta chain) has only a few counts. What it binds is not known. Authors' analysis steps: As immunoSEQ supplied junction-only sequences (without quality scores), filtering differed. Assay: immunoSEQ multiplex PCR; the TCRdb copy retains only in-frame clones and omits some. V, J and clone size were drawn from that table, and D and trimming were deduced from the DNA. This table holds about 470,000 clones, more than 75% found once. V was trimmed by 5 bases and J by 4 bases, leaving 8 bases between them. The germline V gene encodes CDR1 SNHLY and CDR2 FYNNEI. The CDR3 is 12 amino acids. The sample belongs to a study of shared clonotypes between healthy human individuals. For the study at large: Researchers drew samples from a couple of women and a few men aged 18 to 49. Notes on the study in general: Measured sharing among donors was expected to vary with sequencing depth.

This TCR came from a woman between 35 and 50 years old in good health. Some clones in this sample may be carry-over from other donors' samples. Sequenced sample: PBMCs. The chain links TRBV2 to TRBJ1-2; TRBD1 is a possible D gene (5 bases). The CDR3 DNA reads TGTGCCAGCAGTCCAGGGATCTATGGCTACACCTTC. Residues: CASSPGIYGYTF. Full variable domain (rest looked up from reference TRBV2 and TRBJ1-2): EPEVTQTPSHQVTQMGQEVILRCVPISNHLYFYWYRQILGQKVEFLVSFYNNEISEKSEIFDDQFSVERPDGSNFTLKIRSTKLEDSAMYFCASSPGIYGYTFGSGTRLTVV.